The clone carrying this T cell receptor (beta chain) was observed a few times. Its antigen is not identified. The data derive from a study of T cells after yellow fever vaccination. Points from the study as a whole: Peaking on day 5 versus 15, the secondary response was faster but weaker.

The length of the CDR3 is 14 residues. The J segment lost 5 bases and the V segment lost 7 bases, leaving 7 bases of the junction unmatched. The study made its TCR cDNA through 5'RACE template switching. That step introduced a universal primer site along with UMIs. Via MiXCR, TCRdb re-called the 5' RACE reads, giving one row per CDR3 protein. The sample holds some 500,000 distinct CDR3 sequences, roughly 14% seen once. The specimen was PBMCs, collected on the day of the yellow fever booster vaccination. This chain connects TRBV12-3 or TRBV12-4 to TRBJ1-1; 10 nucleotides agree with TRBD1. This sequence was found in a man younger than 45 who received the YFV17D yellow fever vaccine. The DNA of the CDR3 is TGTGCCAGCAAAACGACAGGGGGCCGGACTGAAGCTTTCTTT. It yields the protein CASKTTGGRTEAFF.